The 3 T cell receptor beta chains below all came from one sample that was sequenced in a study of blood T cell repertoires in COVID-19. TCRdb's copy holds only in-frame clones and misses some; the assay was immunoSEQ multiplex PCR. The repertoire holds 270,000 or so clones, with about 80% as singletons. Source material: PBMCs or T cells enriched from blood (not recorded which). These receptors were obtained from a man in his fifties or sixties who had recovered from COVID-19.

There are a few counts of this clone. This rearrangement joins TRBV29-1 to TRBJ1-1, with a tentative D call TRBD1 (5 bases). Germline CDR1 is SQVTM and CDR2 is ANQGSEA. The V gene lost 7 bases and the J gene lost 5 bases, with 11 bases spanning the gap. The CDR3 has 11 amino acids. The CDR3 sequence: CSGGRGTEAFF. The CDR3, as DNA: TGCAGCGGGGGTCGGGGGACTGAAGCTTTCTTT.

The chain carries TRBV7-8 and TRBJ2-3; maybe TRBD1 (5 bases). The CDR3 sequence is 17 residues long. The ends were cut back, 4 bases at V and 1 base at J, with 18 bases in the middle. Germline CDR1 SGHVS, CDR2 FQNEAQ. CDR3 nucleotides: TGTGCCAGCAGCTGGGGTGGGGCCTATCCCGGCACAGATACGCAGTATTTT. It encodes CASSWGGAYPGTDTQYF.

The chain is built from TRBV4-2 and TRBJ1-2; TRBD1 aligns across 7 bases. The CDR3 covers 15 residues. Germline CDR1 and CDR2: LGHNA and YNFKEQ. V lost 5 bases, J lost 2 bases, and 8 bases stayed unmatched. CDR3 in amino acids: CASSINPGQNYGYTF. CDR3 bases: TGTGCCAGCAGCATTAACCCGGGACAGAACTATGGCTACACCTTC.